This entry lists 9 T cell receptor beta chains sequenced from one sample in a study of shared clonotypes between healthy human individuals. Clones were sequenced by immunoSEQ multiplex PCR, and TCRdb holds only the in-frame ones, with some missing. The sample has fewer than 3 million clones, about 90% seen once. The sample consisted of naive CD4+ T cells from PBMCs. The subset was: CD45RA+ positively selected. These receptors came from a man between 18 and 29 years old in good health. Some clones in this sample may be carry-over from other donors' samples.

This clone was seen just once. This chain uses TRBV12-5 with TRBJ2-5, with a weak D call TRBD1 (6 bases). V was cut by 6 bases and J by 2 bases, with 10 bases left in between. CDR3 size: 13 residues. The V gene's germline CDR1 is LGHNT and CDR2 FRNRAP. CDR3 in DNA: TGTGCTAGTGGCCGAACAGGGCAAGAGACCCAGTACTTC. As protein: CASGRTGQETQYF.

This chain links TRBV28 with TRBJ2-2; no firm D call. The V and J ends lost 9 bases and 1 base respectively, with 9 bases between them. Per germline, CDR1 MDHEN and CDR2 SYDVKM. The CDR3 has 13 residues. CDR3 sequence reads: CASRTLNTGELFF. In DNA form, the CDR3 reads TGTGCCAGTCGAACATTGAACACCGGGGAGCTGTTTTTT. The entire variable domain, with the rest obtained from reference TRBV28 and TRBJ2-2, is as follows: DVKVTQSSRYLVKRTGEKVFLECVQDMDHENMFWYRQDPGLGLRLIYFSYDVKMKEKGDIPEGYSVSREKKERFSLILESASTNQTSMYLCASRTLNTGELFFGEGSRLTVL.

This clone was found a few times. The chain combines TRBV28 with TRBJ1-1, with 7 bases fitting TRBD1. Losses at the gene ends were 2 bases for V and 8 bases for J; bases not matched to a gene: 2. The CDR3 has 12 residues. In germline, CDR1 is MDHEN, CDR2 SYDVKM. CDR3: CASSLRGQEAFF. The CDR3 coding sequence is TGTGCCAGCAGTTTAAGGGGACAGGAAGCTTTCTTT. The entire variable domain, with the rest obtained from reference TRBV28 and TRBJ1-1, is as follows: DVKVTQSSRYLVKRTGEKVFLECVQDMDHENMFWYRQDPGLGLRLIYFSYDVKMKEKGDIPEGYSVSREKKERFSLILESASTNQTSMYLCASSLRGQEAFFGQGTRLTVV.

The V gene is TRBV12-2, the J gene TRBJ2-1; TRBD2, the table's D call, was not compared with the DNA. TRBV12-2 is recorded as a pseudogene. CDR3 size: 15 residues. The CDR3 region has the DNA TGTGCAAGTCGCCCCAAGCCAAGCTCCTACAATGAGCAGTTCTTC. Its translation: CASRPKPSSYNEQFF.

A few counts support this clone. The chain couples TRBV6-5 to TRBJ1-1; D is possibly TRBD1 (5 bases). In germline, CDR1 is MNHEY, CDR2 SVGAGI. The CDR3 extends over 14 amino acids. The V and J ends lost 2 bases and 6 bases respectively, with 13 bases between them. The CDR3: CASSYRGRGPEAFF. CDR3 bases: TGTGCCAGCAGTTACCGTGGAAGGGGTCCTGAAGCTTTCTTT.

This chain links TRBV9 with TRBJ2-1; 9 nucleotides match TRBD2. CDR3 size: 16 residues. The V segment lost 0 bases and the J segment 2 bases; nucleotides outside the gene matches: 3. Germline V lookup: CDR1 SGDLS, CDR2 YYNGEE. CDR3 protein: CASSVDGLATYNEQFF. The CDR3 DNA reads TGTGCCAGCAGCGTAGACGGACTAGCGACCTACAATGAGCAGTTCTTC.

CDR3 residues: CASSLTGIQETQYF. The CDR3 DNA sequence: TGTGCCAGCAGCTTGACCGGGATCCAAGAGACCCAGTACTTC. The chain couples TRBV7-6 to TRBJ2-5; D possibly corresponds to TRBD2 (5 bases). Germline assignment: CDR1 SGHVS and CDR2 FNYEAQ. The CDR3 covers 14 residues. V lost 3 bases to trimming and J lost 1 base, with 9 bases between them.

V is TRBV6-5 and J is TRBJ1-2; weak D call: TRBD1 (5 bases). This CDR3 contains 13 residues. Trimming shortened V by 2 bases and J by 4 bases, and 8 bases separated the two germline ends. Germline V gives CDR1 MNHEY, CDR2 SVGAGI. CDR3 bases: TGTGCCAGCAGTTACGCCAGGGTCTATGGCTACACCTTC. As protein: CASSYARVYGYTF.

V and J are TRBV7-9 and TRBJ1-5; D is perhaps TRBD1 (5 bases). Germline CDR1 SEHNR, CDR2 FQNEAQ (reference sequence). The V gene lost 4 bases and the J gene lost 7 bases, with 11 bases spanning the gap. This CDR3 region has 13 residues. This CDR3 is CASSSGALQPQHF. The CDR3 nucleotides are TGTGCCAGCAGCTCCGGGGCCTTGCAGCCCCAGCATTTT.